The rows below give T cell receptor beta chains drawn from one sample of a study of blood T cells in healthy people across ages. TCRdb analysed the 5' RACE reads with MiXCR anew, one entry per CDR3 protein. The table lists hundreds of thousands of distinct CDR3 sequences, 49% of them singletons, with approximately 32% in the top ten. The sample was blood. These receptors were taken from a woman in her sixties in good health. CDR3s include the opening cysteine and the closing phenylalanine or tryptophan. The D gene is left open where the match is weak. A row's size may be missing; if present it is once, few, many or a size class.

size,D,J,V,DNA,CDR3
NA,TRBD1,TRBJ2-4,TRBV5-1,TGCGCCGGCAGCCCCGGACAGGTCGGGAACATTCAGTACTTC,CAGSPGQVGNIQYF
NA,NA,TRBJ2-7,TRBV9,TGTGCCAGCACCTACACCGGGGCAGCGCAGTACTTC,CASTYTGAAQYF
NA,TRBD2,TRBJ2-5,TRBV29-1,TGCAGCGCCCGAAGCGGGATGGGAGAGACCCAGTACTTC,CSARSGMGETQYF
few,TRBD1,TRBJ1-2,TRBV5-1,TGCGCCAGCAGCGGGGGGACAGATTTCAACTATGGCTACACCTTC,CASSGGTDFNYGYTF
NA,NA,TRBJ2-3,TRBV10-3,TGTGCCATCAGTGAGTCGCGGACGGTTCTAAGCACAGATACGCAGTATTTT,CAISESRTVLSTDTQYF
NA,NA,TRBJ2-6,TRBV12-3/TRBV12-4,TGTGCCAGCAGTTTCGCCAGACCTGTCCTCTCTGGGGCCAACGTCCTGACTTTC,CASSFARPVLSGANVLTF
NA,NA,TRBJ2-2,TRBV28,TGTGCCAGCCTGGGACAGAACACCGGGGAGCTGTTTTTT,CASLGQNTGELFF
NA,NA,TRBJ2-5,TRBV5-1,TGCGCCAGCAGCTTGGGGGGGCAACTGTCTGGTGGGACCCAGTACTTC,CASSLGGQLSGGTQYF
NA,TRBD1,TRBJ1-1,TRBV5-1,TGCGCCAGCACCACGACAGGGCCGAACGCTGAAGCTTTCTTT,CASTTTGPNAEAFF
NA,NA,TRBJ2-1,TRBV5-1,TGCGCCAGCAGCTTGGGAAGTTTATCCTACAATGAGCAGTTCTTC,CASSLGSLSYNEQFF
NA,NA,TRBJ2-1,TRBV7-2,TGTGCCAGCAGCCCTTCGCGAGACACAGACTACAATGAGCAGTTCTTC,CASSPSRDTDYNEQFF
NA,NA,TRBJ2-7,TRBV7-2,TGTGCCAGCAGCAGCAATACAGGGTCAGGGTACGAGCAGTACTTC,CASSSNTGSGYEQYF
few,NA,TRBJ2-5,TRBV6-1,TGTGCCAGCAGTCCTCAACCGACAGCACCCCGCATTCCGACCCAGTACTTC,CASSPQPTAPRIPTQYF
NA,NA,TRBJ2-5,TRBV20-1,TGCTGTCCGGCCCGGGAGCGCGGGACCCAGTACTTC,CCPARERGTQYF
NA,TRBD2,TRBJ2-1,TRBV5-1,TGCGCCAGCAGCACATACCTTAGACTAGCGGGAGGACGTGAGCAGTTCTTC,CASSTYLRLAGGREQFF
few,NA,TRBJ2-1,TRBV15,TGTGCCACCAGCAGAGTGACCAAAGACAATGAGCAGTTCTTC,CATSRVTKDNEQFF
many,TRBD1,TRBJ1-5,TRBV28,TGTGCCAGCAGTTTCGGGACAGGCAATCAGCCCCAGCATTTT,CASSFGTGNQPQHF
NA,NA,TRBJ2-5,TRBV2,TGTGCCAGCAGGGCCAAGGTAGCGGTGGAGACCCAGTACTTC,CASRAKVAVETQYF
many,NA,TRBJ2-7,TRBV15,TGTGCCACCAGCAGTGGACAGTGGTACGAGCAGTACTTC,CATSSGQWYEQYF
NA,TRBD2,TRBJ2-7,TRBV9,TGTGCCGGCTATAAGGATAGAGCGGGAGGGACCTACGAGCAGTACTTC,CAGYKDRAGGTYEQYF
NA,NA,TRBJ1-2,TRBV29-1,TGCAGCGTTGAAGACCGGACAGCATTTAACTATGGCTACACCTTC,CSVEDRTAFNYGYTF
NA,NA,TRBJ2-2,TRBV20-1,TGCAGTGCTAGAGCTAACTCGGCCGGGGAGCTGTTTTTT,CSARANSAGELFF
NA,NA,TRBJ2-5,TRBV7-2,TGTGCCAGCAGCTTAGCTTCCCAGCCTCCCCAAGAGACCCAGTACTTC,CASSLASQPPQETQYF
NA,TRBD1,TRBJ2-3,TRBV28,TGTGCCAGCAGGACAGGGGGCTCGTCGGGCACAGATACGCAGTATTTT,CASRTGGSSGTDTQYF
once,TRBD1,TRBJ2-1,TRBV2,TGTGCCAGCAGTAGCCCCCAGGACAGGTCAGGGGGTACAAGCTCCTACAATGAGCAGTTCTTC,CASSSPQDRSGGTSSYNEQFF
NA,TRBD1,TRBJ1-6,TRBV2,TGTGCCAGCAGTGGGACAGGAAATAATTCACCCCTCCACTTT,CASSGTGNNSPLHF
NA,TRBD2,TRBJ2-3,TRBV28,TGTGCCAGCACCTATAGACGGAGGCTAGCGGGAATTAGCACAGATACGCAGTATTTT,CASTYRRRLAGISTDTQYF
NA,TRBD2,TRBJ2-2,TRBV2,TGTGCCAGCAGGGGACTAGCGGGAGACACCGGGGAGCTGTTTTTT,CASRGLAGDTGELFF
NA,NA,TRBJ1-1,TRBV3-1,TGTGCCAGCAGCCAAGTTACAACTACTGAAGCTTTCTTT,CASSQVTTTEAFF
NA,NA,TRBJ2-4,TRBV7-2,TGTGCCAGCAGCTTAGCAGGGGATGGCATTCAGTACTTC,CASSLAGDGIQYF
NA,NA,TRBJ2-7,TRBV28,TGTGCCAGCAAACCCGACCGGGGTGGGGGCTACGAGCAGTACTTC,CASKPDRGGGYEQYF
NA,NA,TRBJ2-1,TRBV6-1,TGTGCCAGCAGTGATATAACAGGGTTTACCTACAATGAGCAGTTCTTC,CASSDITGFTYNEQFF
NA,TRBD1,TRBJ1-1,TRBV20-1,TGCAGTGCTAGCACGACAGGGGCCCCCGTGAACACTGAAGCTTTCTTT,CSASTTGAPVNTEAFF
NA,NA,TRBJ2-5,TRBV27,TGTGCCAGCAGTTTCCACGCAATGCAGACCCAGTACTTC,CASSFHAMQTQYF
few,NA,TRBJ2-7,TRBV7-3,TGTGCCAGCACTACGGATCCGAGATACAATGAGCAGTACTTC,CASTTDPRYNEQYF
few,NA,TRBJ1-4,TRBV25-1,TGTGCCAGCAGTGGAGACGGGCTCCCTAATGAAAAACTGTTTTTT,CASSGDGLPNEKLFF
few,TRBD2,TRBJ2-7,TRBV7-9,TGTGCCAGCAGTTTGACTAGCGGTCCCTACAATGAGCAGTACTTC,CASSLTSGPYNEQYF
NA,NA,TRBJ1-2,TRBV4-2,TGTGCCAGCAGCCAAGAAGGGAGTACCCTGGGTGGCTACACCTTC,CASSQEGSTLGGYTF
few,TRBD1,TRBJ1-1,TRBV28,TGTGCCAGCAGTTTCCGACCGGGACAGGGTACCACTGAAGCTTTCTTT,CASSFRPGQGTTEAFF
few,NA,TRBJ2-3,TRBV15,TGTGCCACCAGCAGAGATCCCAGGGATACGCAGTATTTT,CATSRDPRDTQYF
NA,NA,TRBJ1-6,TRBV12-3/TRBV12-4,TGTGCCAGCAGTTCCGCCAGGGCAGGGACTTCGGCGCCCCTCCACTTT,CASSSARAGTSAPLHF
NA,NA,TRBJ2-1,TRBV12-3/TRBV12-4,TGTGCCAGTTCCTCCGACGGGAGTCCCTACAATGAGCAGTTCTTC,CASSSDGSPYNEQFF
NA,NA,TRBJ2-1,TRBV5-1,TGCGCCAGCAGGGCCTTCAATGAGCAGTTCTTC,CASRAFNEQFF
NA,NA,TRBJ2-1,TRBV10-3,TGTGCCATCAGTGAGTCCGGGATACTCAACAATGAGCAGTTCTTC,CAISESGILNNEQFF
NA,TRBD1,TRBJ2-7,TRBV7-2,TGTGCCAGCAGCGTAACAGGGGGAAGACAGTACTTC,CASSVTGGRQYF
NA,NA,TRBJ2-1,TRBV9,TGTGCCAGCAGCGTCCGGGCAGAGGGTAACAATGAGCAGTTCTTC,CASSVRAEGNNEQFF
few,NA,TRBJ2-5,TRBV7-2,TGTGCCAGCAGCTTAGACTGGGGCACGGAGACCCAGTACTTC,CASSLDWGTETQYF
NA,TRBD1,TRBJ2-7,TRBV7-2,TGTGCCAGCAGCTCACAGGGGCGCAGCTCCTACGAGCAGTACTTC,CASSSQGRSSYEQYF
NA,NA,TRBJ2-1,TRBV20-1,TGCAGTGCTACGGGGGCCCCCTTCAATGAGCAGTTCTTC,CSATGAPFNEQFF
once,NA,TRBJ1-3,TRBV14,TGTGCCGACTCTGGAAACACCATATATTTT,CADSGNTIYF
few,TRBD2,TRBJ2-1,TRBV5-1,TGCGCCAGCAGCTTGACCTCTAGCGGGAGGGAGGATGAGCAGTTCTTC,CASSLTSSGREDEQFF
NA,TRBD2,TRBJ2-7,TRBV10-3,TGTGCCATCAGCAAAAATTCGGGAGGTGTCTCCTACGAGCAGTACTTC,CAISKNSGGVSYEQYF
NA,NA,TRBJ2-1,TRBV4-3,TGCGCCAGCAGCCAAGATTACGGGAGAGGATACAATGAGCAGTTCTTC,CASSQDYGRGYNEQFF